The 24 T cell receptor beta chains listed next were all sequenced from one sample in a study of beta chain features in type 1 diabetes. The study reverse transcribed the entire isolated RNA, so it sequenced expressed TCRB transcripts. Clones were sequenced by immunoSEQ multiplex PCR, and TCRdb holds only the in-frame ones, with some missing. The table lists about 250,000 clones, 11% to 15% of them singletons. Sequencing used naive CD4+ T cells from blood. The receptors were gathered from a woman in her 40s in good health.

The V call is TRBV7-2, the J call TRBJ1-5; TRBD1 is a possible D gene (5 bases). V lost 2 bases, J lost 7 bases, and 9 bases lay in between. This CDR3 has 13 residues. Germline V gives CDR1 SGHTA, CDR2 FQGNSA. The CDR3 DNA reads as TGTGCCAGCAGCTTAAGGGGTAGGCAGCCCCAGCATTTT. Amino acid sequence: CASSLRGRQPQHF.

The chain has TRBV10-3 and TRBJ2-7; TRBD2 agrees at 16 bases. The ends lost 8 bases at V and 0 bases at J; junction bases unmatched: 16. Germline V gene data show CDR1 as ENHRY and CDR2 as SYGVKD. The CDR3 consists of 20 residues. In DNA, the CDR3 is TGTGCCATCTCATCCCCGGGCGGGACTAGCGGGGGGGCCCCCTCCTACGAGCAGTACTTC. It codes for CAISSPGGTSGGAPSYEQYF.

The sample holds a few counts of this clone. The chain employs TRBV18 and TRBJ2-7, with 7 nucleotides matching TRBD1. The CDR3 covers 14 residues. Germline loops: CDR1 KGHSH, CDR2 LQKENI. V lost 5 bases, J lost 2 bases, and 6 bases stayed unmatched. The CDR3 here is CASSARQGPYEQYF. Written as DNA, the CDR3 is TGTGCCAGCTCAGCTAGACAGGGACCCTACGAGCAGTACTTC.

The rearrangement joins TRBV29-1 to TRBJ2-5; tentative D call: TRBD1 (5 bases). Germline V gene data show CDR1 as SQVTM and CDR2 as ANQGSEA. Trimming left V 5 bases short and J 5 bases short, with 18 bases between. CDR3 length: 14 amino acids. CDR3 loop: CSVPSGARLETQYF. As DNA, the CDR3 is TGCAGCGTTCCAAGTGGGGCTAGGCTCGAGACCCAGTACTTC.

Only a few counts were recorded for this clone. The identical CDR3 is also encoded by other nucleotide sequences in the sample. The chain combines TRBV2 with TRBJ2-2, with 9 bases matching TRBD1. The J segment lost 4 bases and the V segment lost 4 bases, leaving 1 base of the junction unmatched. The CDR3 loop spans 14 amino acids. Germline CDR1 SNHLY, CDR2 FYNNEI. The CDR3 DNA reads TGTGCCAGCAGTGGGACAGGGGTCACCGGGGAGCTGTTTTTT. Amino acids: CASSGTGVTGELFF.

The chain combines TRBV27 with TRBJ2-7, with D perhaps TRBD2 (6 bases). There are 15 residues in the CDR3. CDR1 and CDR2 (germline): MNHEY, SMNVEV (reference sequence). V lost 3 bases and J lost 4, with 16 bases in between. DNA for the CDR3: TGTGCCAGCAGTTTTTCGGGAGCGAGTTTGTACGAGCAGTACTTC. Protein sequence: CASSFSGASLYEQYF.

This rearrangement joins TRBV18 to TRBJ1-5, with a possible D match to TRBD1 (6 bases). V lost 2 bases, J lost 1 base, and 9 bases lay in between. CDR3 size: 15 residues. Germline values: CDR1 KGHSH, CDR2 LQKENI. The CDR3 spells CASSPGGASNQPQHF. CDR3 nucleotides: TGTGCCAGCTCACCAGGGGGGGCCAGCAATCAGCCCCAGCATTTT.

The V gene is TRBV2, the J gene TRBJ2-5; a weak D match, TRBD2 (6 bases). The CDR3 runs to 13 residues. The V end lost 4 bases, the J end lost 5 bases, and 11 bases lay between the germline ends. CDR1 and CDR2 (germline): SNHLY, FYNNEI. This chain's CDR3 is CASSVTEGETQYF. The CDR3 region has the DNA TGTGCCAGCAGTGTAACGGAGGGGGAGACCCAGTACTTC.

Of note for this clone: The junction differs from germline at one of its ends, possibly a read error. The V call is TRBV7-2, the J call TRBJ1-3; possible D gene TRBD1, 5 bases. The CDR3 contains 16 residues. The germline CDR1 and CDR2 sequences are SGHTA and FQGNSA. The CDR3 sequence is CASSGAADRSANTIYF. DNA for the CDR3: TGTGCCAGCAGCGGGGCGGCAGACCGCTCTGCAAACACCATATATTTT.

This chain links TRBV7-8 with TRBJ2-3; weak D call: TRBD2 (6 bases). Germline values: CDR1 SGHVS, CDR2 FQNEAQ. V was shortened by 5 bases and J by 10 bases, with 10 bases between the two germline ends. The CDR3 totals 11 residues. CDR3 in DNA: TGTGCCAGCAGCGGGGGGTCGGCGCAGTATTTT. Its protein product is CASSGGSAQYF. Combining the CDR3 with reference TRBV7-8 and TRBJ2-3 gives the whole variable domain GAGVSQSPRYKVAKRGQDVALRCDPISGHVSLFWYQQALGQGPEFLTYFQNEAQLDKSGLPSDRFFAERPEGSVSTLKIQRTQQEDSAVYLCASSGGSAQYFGPGTRLTVL.

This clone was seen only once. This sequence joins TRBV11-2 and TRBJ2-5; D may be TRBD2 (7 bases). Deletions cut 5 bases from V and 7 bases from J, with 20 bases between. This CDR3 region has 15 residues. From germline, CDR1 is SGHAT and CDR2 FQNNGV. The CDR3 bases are TGTGCCAGCAGCACGCCTGCGGGGGCCCGCGGGACCCAGTACTTC. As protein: CASSTPAGARGTQYF.

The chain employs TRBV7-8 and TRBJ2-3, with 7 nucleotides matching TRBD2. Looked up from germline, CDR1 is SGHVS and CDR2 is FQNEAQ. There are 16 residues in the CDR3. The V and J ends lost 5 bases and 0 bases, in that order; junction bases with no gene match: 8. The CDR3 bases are TGTGCCAGCAGCCCGTTAGCGGGCGCTAGCACAGATACGCAGTATTTT. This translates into CASSPLAGASTDTQYF.

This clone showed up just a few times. The CDR3 region has the DNA TGTGCCAGCAGACTTCCGGGACAGGGGATGAATCAGCCCCAGCATTTT. This sequence encodes CASRLPGQGMNQPQHF. This rearrangement joins TRBV28 to TRBJ1-5; 10 nucleotides line up with TRBD1. The V and J ends lost 6 bases and 4 bases, in that order; junction bases with no gene match: 9. The germline CDR1 and CDR2 sequences are MDHEN and SYDVKM. CDR3 length equals 16 residues. The full variable domain, in which reference TRBV28 and TRBJ1-5 provide the parts outside the CDR3, is DVKVTQSSRYLVKRTGEKVFLECVQDMDHENMFWYRQDPGLGLRLIYFSYDVKMKEKGDIPEGYSVSREKKERFSLILESASTNQTSMYLCASRLPGQGMNQPQHFGDGTRLSIL.

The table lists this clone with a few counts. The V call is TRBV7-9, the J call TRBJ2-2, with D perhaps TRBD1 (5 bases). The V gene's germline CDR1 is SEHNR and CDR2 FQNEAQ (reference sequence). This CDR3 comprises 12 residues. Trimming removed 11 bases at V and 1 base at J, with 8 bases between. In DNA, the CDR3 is TGTGCCGGGGCTGGGAACACCGGGGAGCTGTTTTTT. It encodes CAGAGNTGELFF.

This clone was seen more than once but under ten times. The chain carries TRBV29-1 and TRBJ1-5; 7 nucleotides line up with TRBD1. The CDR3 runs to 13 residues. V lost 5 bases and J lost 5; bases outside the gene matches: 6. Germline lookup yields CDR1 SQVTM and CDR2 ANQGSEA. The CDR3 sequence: CSVRRGNDQPQHF. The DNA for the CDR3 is TGCAGCGTTCGCAGGGGGAATGATCAGCCCCAGCATTTT.

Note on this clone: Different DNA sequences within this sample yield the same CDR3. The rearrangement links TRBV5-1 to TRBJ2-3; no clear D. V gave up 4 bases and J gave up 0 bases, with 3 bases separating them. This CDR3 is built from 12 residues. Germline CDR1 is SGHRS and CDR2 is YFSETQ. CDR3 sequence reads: CASSQSTDTQYF. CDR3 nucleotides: TGCGCCAGCAGCCAGAGCACAGATACGCAGTATTTT.

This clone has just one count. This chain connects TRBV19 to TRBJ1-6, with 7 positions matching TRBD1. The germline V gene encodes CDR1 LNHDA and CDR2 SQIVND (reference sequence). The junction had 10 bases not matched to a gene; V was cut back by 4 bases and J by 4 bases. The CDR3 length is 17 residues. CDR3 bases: TGTGCCAGTAGTAGATCGACAGGGAACGGGTATAATTCACCCCTCCACTTT. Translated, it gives CASSRSTGNGYNSPLHF.

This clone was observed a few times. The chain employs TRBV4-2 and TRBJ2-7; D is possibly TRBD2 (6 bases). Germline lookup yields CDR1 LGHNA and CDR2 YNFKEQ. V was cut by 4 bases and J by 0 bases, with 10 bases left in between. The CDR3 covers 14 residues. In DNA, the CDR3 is TGTGCCAGCAGCCGCGGGGCCAACTCCTACGAGCAGTACTTC. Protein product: CASSRGANSYEQYF.

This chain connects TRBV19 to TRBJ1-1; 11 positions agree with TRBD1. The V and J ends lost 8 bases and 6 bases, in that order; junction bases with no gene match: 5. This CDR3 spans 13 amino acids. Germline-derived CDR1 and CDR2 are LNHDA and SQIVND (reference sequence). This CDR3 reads CASGTGGISEAFF. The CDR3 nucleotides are TGTGCCAGTGGGACAGGGGGGATCTCTGAAGCTTTCTTT.

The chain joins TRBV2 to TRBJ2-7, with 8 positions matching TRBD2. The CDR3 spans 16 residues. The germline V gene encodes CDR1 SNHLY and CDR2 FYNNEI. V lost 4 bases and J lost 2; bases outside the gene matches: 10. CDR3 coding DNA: TGTGCCAGCAGTGGGGCCCGGGGGGGAGTTGCCTACGAGCAGTACTTC. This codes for CASSGARGGVAYEQYF. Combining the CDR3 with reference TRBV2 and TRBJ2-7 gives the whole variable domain EPEVTQTPSHQVTQMGQEVILRCVPISNHLYFYWYRQILGQKVEFLVSFYNNEISEKSEIFDDQFSVERPDGSNFTLKIRSTKLEDSAMYFCASSGARGGVAYEQYFGPGTRLTVT.

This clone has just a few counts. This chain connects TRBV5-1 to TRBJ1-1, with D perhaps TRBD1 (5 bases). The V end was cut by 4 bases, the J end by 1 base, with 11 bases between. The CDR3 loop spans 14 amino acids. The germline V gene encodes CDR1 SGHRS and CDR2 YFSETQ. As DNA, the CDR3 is TGCGCCAGCAGCCTGGGGCGGCAGAACACTGAAGCTTTCTTT. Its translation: CASSLGRQNTEAFF.

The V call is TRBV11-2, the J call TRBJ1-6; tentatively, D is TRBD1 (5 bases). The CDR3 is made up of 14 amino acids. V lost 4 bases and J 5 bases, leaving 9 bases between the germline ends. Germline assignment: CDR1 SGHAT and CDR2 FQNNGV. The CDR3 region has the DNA TGTGCCAGCAGCTGGGGCAGGGATAATTCACCCCTCCACTTT. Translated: CASSWGRDNSPLHF.

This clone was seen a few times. CDR3 bases: TGTGCCAGCAGCGTAGAGGCGACAGGGGTGAACACTGAAGCTTTCTTT. Amino acid sequence: CASSVEATGVNTEAFF. The genes are TRBV9 and TRBJ1-1; TRBD1 aligns across 8 bases. CDR1 SGDLS and CDR2 YYNGEE come from the germline V gene. This CDR3 is built from 16 residues. Trimming took 0 bases from V and 0 from J; bases not matched to a gene: 4.

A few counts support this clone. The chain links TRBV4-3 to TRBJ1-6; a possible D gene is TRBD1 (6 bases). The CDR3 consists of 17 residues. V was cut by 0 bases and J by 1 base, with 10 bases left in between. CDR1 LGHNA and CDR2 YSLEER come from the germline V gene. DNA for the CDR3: TGCGCCAGCAGCCAAGAATACAGGGCATCCTATAATTCACCCCTCCACTTT. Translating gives CASSQEYRASYNSPLHF.